The rows below give T cell receptor beta chains drawn from one sample of a study of spatial heterogeneity in lung cancer. TCRdb reprocessed the 5' RACE reads with MiXCR, giving one entry per CDR3 protein. The table lists around 100,000 distinct CDR3 sequences, roughly 4.5% of them singletons. The specimen comprised lung tumor tissue, sampled at surgery. These receptors were collected from a male donor with early-stage non-small cell lung cancer. Each CDR3 is given with its conserved first and last residue. D genes are given only for firm matches. Clone size is stated in some rows and not others, as once, few, many or a class when expanded.

j_call d_call v_call clone_size cdr3_nt cdr3_aa
TRBJ2-5 - TRBV28 many TGTGCCAGCAGTCCGGGGAGTGTACAGGTAGAGACCCAGTACTTC CASSPGSVQVETQYF
TRBJ2-1 - TRBV6-2/TRBV6-3 many TGTGCCAGCAGTTACTCGGGAGTCGATGAGCAGTTCTTC CASSYSGVDEQFF
TRBJ2-3 - TRBV6-6 many TGTGCCAGCAGTTACTTTAGGATCCCTAGCACAGATACGCAGTATTTT CASSYFRIPSTDTQYF
TRBJ2-7 - TRBV28 - TGTGCCAGCAGTTTACCCGGGACCTATCCCTACGAGCAGTACTTC CASSLPGTYPYEQYF
TRBJ1-1 TRBD1 TRBV29-1 many TGCAGCGTCCAAGGACAGGGGCAACGATTTAACACTGAAGCTTTCTTT CSVQGQGQRFNTEAFF
TRBJ2-7 - TRBV3-1 many TGTGCCAGCAGGGGGGGAAGCTCCTCCTACGAGCAGTACTTC CASRGGSSSYEQYF
TRBJ2-3 - TRBV5-6 few TGTGCCAGCAGCTTGCCCCCTCCACGCACAGATACGCAGTATTTT CASSLPPPRTDTQYF
TRBJ2-1 - TRBV4-1 few TGCGCCAGCAGCTACAGGACTTTTACCTACAATGAGCAGTTCTTC CASSYRTFTYNEQFF
TRBJ1-5 TRBD1 TRBV28 many TGTGCCAGCAGAAGACAGGGGATTCCGGCCCAGCATTTT CASRRQGIPAQHF
TRBJ2-1 - TRBV29-1 many TGCAGCGTTGAAGGGTGGAGCTCCTACAATGAGCAGTTCTTC CSVEGWSSYNEQFF
TRBJ1-1 TRBD1 TRBV5-6 many TGTGCCAGCACCGCGGGTCCCGGGACAGGGGCGAGGACTGAAGCTTTCTTT CASTAGPGTGARTEAFF
TRBJ2-5 - TRBV12-3/TRBV12-4 many TGTGCCAGCAGTTTGTTACTAGGGGTGGAGACCCAGTACTTC CASSLLLGVETQYF
TRBJ1-1 - TRBV13 many TGTGCCAGCAGCCCTCAACTGCAAGCGAACACTGAAGCTTTCTTT CASSPQLQANTEAFF
TRBJ2-7 - TRBV5-1 few TGCGCCAGCAGGTACAGGGCTGTCGAGACCTACGAGCAGTACTTC CASRYRAVETYEQYF
TRBJ2-1 - TRBV5-1 few TGCGCCAGCAGTCATGACCCCGAGGGGACCGTCGGGAATGAGCAGTTCTTC CASSHDPEGTVGNEQFF
TRBJ2-7 - TRBV18 many TGTGCCAGCTCACAATCCGGGACCTCGGCCGAGCAGTACTTC CASSQSGTSAEQYF
TRBJ2-3 TRBD1 TRBV20-1 - TGCAGTGCTCGCTTGATACCGGGACAGGGACACACAGATACGCAGTATTTT CSARLIPGQGHTDTQYF
TRBJ2-5 - TRBV28 many TGTGCCAGCAGACCGTCCGGGACACACCAAGAGACCCAGTACTTC CASRPSGTHQETQYF
TRBJ2-5 - TRBV25-1 many TGTGCCAGCCTACCAACTGTCGGAGGGGAAGAGACCCAGTACTTC CASLPTVGGEETQYF
TRBJ2-3 - TRBV13 many TGTGCCAGCAGTGTAGACAACCAAGCCAGAGATACGCAGTATTTT CASSVDNQARDTQYF
TRBJ1-1 - TRBV7-9 many TGTGCCAGCAGCCAGGGTACGGACACTGAAGCTTTCTTT CASSQGTDTEAFF
TRBJ2-3 TRBD2 TRBV12-3/TRBV12-4 many TGTGCCAGCAGCCCTTCTTCGGGGGGGAGCACAGATACGCAGTATTTT CASSPSSGGSTDTQYF
TRBJ2-5 TRBD1 TRBV12-3/TRBV12-4 many TGTGCCAGCAGCTCGCACAGGGGGTTTCAAGAGACCCAGTACTTC CASSSHRGFQETQYF
TRBJ1-5 - TRBV11-2 many TGTGCCAGCAGTTTCGACGGTAATAGCAATCAGCCCCAGCATTTT CASSFDGNSNQPQHF
TRBJ1-5 - TRBV28 - TGTGCCAGCAGACCACCGACGCGTCAGCCCCAGCATTTT CASRPPTRQPQHF
TRBJ2-1 - TRBV20-1 many TGCAGTGCTGACATGGTAGGGACTCTGGGAGTCAATGAGCAGTTCTTC CSADMVGTLGVNEQFF
TRBJ2-2 - TRBV18 few TGTGCCAGCTCAAGGGAATCCGCGAACACCGGGGAGCTGTTTTTT CASSRESANTGELFF
TRBJ2-5 - TRBV5-1 many TGCGCCAGCAGCGGTGGTGGGCAGCTACACCCCCAAGAGACCCAGTACTTC CASSGGGQLHPQETQYF
TRBJ2-2 - TRBV6-4 many TGTGCCAGCAGTGACTCCATGCCCTTTACCATTACCGGGGAGCTGTTTTTT CASSDSMPFTITGELFF
TRBJ2-7 TRBD2 TRBV7-9 many TGTGCCAGCAGCTTAAGCGGGAGGCCCTACGAGCAGTACTTC CASSLSGRPYEQYF
TRBJ2-5 - TRBV7-7 many TGTGCTAGCAGCCCTACGCGGCGGGAGACCCAGTACTTC CASSPTRRETQYF
TRBJ2-7 TRBD1 TRBV4-2 many TGTGCCAGCAGCCACGTCGATGACAGGGTGAGGGAGCAGTACTTC CASSHVDDRVREQYF
TRBJ1-1 TRBD1 TRBV20-1 many TGCAGTGCAAGTCCCGGGACAGGGATAGGTGAAGCTTTCTTT CSASPGTGIGEAFF
TRBJ2-5 TRBD1 TRBV7-9 many TGTGCCAGCAGCCCAGAGAGACAGGGGTTTGAGACCCAGTACTTC CASSPERQGFETQYF
TRBJ2-7 - TRBV5-1 many TGCGCCAGCAGCTCACTGACAGGCTCGGCCTACGAGCAGTACTTC CASSSLTGSAYEQYF
TRBJ2-2 - TRBV4-1 many TGCGCCAGCACCCTAGCCGGAACCGCGAACACCGGGGAGCTGTTTTTT CASTLAGTANTGELFF
TRBJ1-6 - TRBV27 many TGTGCCAGCAGGTCATTTTTTTATAATTCACCCCTCCACTTT CASRSFFYNSPLHF
TRBJ2-7 - TRBV7-9 many TGTGCCAGCAGCCGGATTGACTCCGACGAGCAGTACTTC CASSRIDSDEQYF
TRBJ2-5 - TRBV10-1 - TGCGCCAGCAGTGAGACAGCCGGGGATATCGAGGCCGGGGAGACCCAGTACTTC CASSETAGDIEAGETQYF
TRBJ2-1 TRBD2 TRBV5-1 many TGCGCCAGCAGCTCCCCTCCTGGGCGGGAGTTTGTCAATGAGCAGTTCTTC CASSSPPGREFVNEQFF
TRBJ1-6 TRBD1 TRBV18 many TGTGCCAGCTCCCAAGGACAGGGAGGTAATTCACCCCTCCACTTT CASSQGQGGNSPLHF
TRBJ2-7 TRBD2 TRBV7-9 few TGTGCCAGCAGATTAGCGGGAGTAACCTACGAGCAGTACTTC CASRLAGVTYEQYF
TRBJ1-1 - TRBV5-1 many TGCGCCAGCAGCTTGGACAGTCAGAACACTGAAGCTTTCTTT CASSLDSQNTEAFF
TRBJ1-2 - TRBV28 many TGTGCCAGCAGTAATACGGAGTATGGCTACACCTTC CASSNTEYGYTF
TRBJ1-1 - TRBV4-1 many TGCGCCAGCAGAAATAGGTGGGGGGCGCAAAGAGCTTTCTTT CASRNRWGAQRAFF
TRBJ1-1 - TRBV20-1 many TGCAGTGCCCCGGGACAAAGTAACACTGAAGCTTTCTTT CSAPGQSNTEAFF
TRBJ2-1 - TRBV3-1 many TGTGCCAGCAGCCAAGATCGGGTAGACGAGCAGTTCTTC CASSQDRVDEQFF
TRBJ1-2 - TRBV5-1 few TGCGCCAGCAGCTTGAGAGGGCTTGGCTACACCTTC CASSLRGLGYTF
TRBJ2-1 TRBD2 TRBV20-1 many TGCAGTGCTAGAGATGTTACTAGCGGGAGCGGGGATGAGCAGTTCTTC CSARDVTSGSGDEQFF
TRBJ2-4 TRBD1 TRBV20-1 many TGCAGTGCTAGACCCGATCCCGGACCAGCCAGGGGGATTCAGTACTTC CSARPDPGPARGIQYF
TRBJ2-3 - TRBV6-4 many TGTGCCAGCAGTTCCTCGGGGGACGGCACAGATACGCAGTATTTT CASSSSGDGTDTQYF
TRBJ2-3 - TRBV20-1 many TGCAGTGTTTATAGCGGATATAGCACAGATACGCAGTATTTT CSVYSGYSTDTQYF
TRBJ1-5 - TRBV6-1 few TGTGCCAGCAGCCCAGTTGTGAGGGGATATCAGCCCCAGCATTTT CASSPVVRGYQPQHF
TRBJ2-5 - TRBV5-4 few TGTGCCAGCAGCTTGGAGGTCGAGGAGACCCAGTACTTC CASSLEVEETQYF
TRBJ2-7 TRBD1 TRBV7-6 - TGTGCCAGCAGCCCTAGGACAGGGGAGGGCTACGAGCAGTACTTC CASSPRTGEGYEQYF